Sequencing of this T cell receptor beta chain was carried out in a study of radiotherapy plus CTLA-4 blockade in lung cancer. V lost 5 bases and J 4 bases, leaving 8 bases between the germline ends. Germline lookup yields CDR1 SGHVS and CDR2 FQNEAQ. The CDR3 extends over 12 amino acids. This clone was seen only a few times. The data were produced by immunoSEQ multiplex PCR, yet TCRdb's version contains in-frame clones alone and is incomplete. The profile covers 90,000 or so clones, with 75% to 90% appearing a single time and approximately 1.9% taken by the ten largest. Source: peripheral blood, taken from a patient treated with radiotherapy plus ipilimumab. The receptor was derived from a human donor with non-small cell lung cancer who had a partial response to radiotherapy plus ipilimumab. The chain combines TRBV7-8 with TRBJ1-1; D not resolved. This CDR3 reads CASSRGSTEAFF. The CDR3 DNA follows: TGTGCCAGCAGCCGAGGGTCCACTGAAGCTTTCTTT. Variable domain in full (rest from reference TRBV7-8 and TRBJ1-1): GAGVSQSPRYKVAKRGQDVALRCDPISGHVSLFWYQQALGQGPEFLTYFQNEAQLDKSGLPSDRFFAERPEGSVSTLKIQRTQQEDSAVYLCASSRGSTEAFFGQGTRLTVV.